The sequence of this T cell receptor (beta chain) was determined in a study of technical replicates of blood from a handful of donors (dated by TCRdb to about 2017). The library was generated by the immunoSEQ multiplex PCR assay. TCRdb retrieved this table from immuneACCESS and kept in-frame rearrangements only. Not all clones are present; in checked studies, unresolved V genes account for under half, and no reason is known for the remainder. The sample table shows roughly 81,000 clones, and approximately 86% are seen once. The ten largest clones represent roughly 4.8% of the sample. Counted from cysteine to phenylalanine, this CDR3 has 15 amino acids. Only CDR3 DNA remains: 45 bases, in frame from the first base. As encoded in the germline V gene, CDR1 is SGHVS while CDR2 is FNYEAQ. At the junction V is shortened by 5 bases and J by 5 bases; bases outside the gene matches: 8. As for this clone: Its recognized antigen is unknown. No quality values exist for individual bases; no much larger clone is one base distant.

The chain is made from TRBV7-6 and TRBJ2-5, and 10 bases in between align with TRBD2. The receptor was isolated from a human donor in good health. Some clones in this sample may be carry-over from other donors' samples. Sequences were obtained from PBMCs. The CDR3 reads as follows: CASSQPGLAFETQYF. The nucleotide sequence is TGTGCCAGCAGCCAACCGGGACTAGCGTTTGAGACCCAGTACTTC.